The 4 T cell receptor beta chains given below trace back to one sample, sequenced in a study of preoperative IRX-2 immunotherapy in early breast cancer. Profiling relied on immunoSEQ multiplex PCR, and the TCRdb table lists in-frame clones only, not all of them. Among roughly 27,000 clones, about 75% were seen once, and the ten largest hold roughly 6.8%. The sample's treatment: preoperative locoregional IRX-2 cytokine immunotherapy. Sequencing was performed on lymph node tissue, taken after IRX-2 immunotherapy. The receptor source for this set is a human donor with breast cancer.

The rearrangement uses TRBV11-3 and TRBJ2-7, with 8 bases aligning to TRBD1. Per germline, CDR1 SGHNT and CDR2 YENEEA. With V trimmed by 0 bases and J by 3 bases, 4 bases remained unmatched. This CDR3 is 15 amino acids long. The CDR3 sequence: CASSLERTGIYEQYF. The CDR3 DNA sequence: TGTGCCAGCAGCTTAGAACGGACAGGGATCTACGAGCAGTACTTC.

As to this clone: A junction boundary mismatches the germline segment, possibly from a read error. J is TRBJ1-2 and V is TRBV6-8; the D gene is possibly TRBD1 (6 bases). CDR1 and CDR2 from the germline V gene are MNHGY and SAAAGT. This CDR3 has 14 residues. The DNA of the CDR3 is TGTGCCATCAGTGGGGGCACGGGGTCCTATGGCTACACCTTC. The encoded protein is CAISGGTGSYGYTF.

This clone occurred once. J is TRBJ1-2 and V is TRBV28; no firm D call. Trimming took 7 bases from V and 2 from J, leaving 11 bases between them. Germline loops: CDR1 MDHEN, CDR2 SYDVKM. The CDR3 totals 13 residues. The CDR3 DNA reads TGTGCCAGCACTGTTTGGGGAAACTATGGCTACACCTTC. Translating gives CASTVWGNYGYTF.

In DNA form, the CDR3 reads TGTGCCAGTAGTTCAGGAGGGGGCGCGCGGACTGAAGCTTTCTTT. As protein: CASSSGGGARTEAFF. The chain links TRBV19 to TRBJ1-1, with 7 bases identical to TRBD1. The CDR3 covers 15 residues. Germline assignment: CDR1 LNHDA and CDR2 SQIVND (reference sequence). Trimming at V came to 5 bases and at J to 5 bases, leaving 11 bases not matched to a gene.